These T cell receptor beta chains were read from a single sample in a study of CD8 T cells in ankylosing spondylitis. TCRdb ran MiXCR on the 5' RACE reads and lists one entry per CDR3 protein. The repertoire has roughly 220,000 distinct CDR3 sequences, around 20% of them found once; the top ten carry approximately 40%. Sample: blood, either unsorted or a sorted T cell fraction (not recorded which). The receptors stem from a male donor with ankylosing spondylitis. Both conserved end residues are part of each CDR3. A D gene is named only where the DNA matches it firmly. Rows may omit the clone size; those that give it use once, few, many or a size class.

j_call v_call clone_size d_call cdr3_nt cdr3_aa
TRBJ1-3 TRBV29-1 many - TGCAGCGTTGAGGGAAACTCTGGAAACACCATATATTTT CSVEGNSGNTIYF
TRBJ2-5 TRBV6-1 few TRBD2 TGTGCCAGCAGTGATCTGGGACTAGGGGGGGTGACCCAGTACTTC CASSDLGLGGVTQYF
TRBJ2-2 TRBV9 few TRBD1 TGTGCCAGCAGCGGGGGACAGGGTGAGGTCACCGGGGAGCTGTTTTTT CASSGGQGEVTGELFF
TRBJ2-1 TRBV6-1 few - TGTGCCAGCAGTCCCCTGGAAGGGAATGAGCAGTTCTTC CASSPLEGNEQFF
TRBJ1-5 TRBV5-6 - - TGTGCCAGCAGCCCTACGGGGGCGGCGGAGCCCCAGCATTTT CASSPTGAAEPQHF
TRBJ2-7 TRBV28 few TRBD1 TGTGCCAGCAGTCTCCCCCGGGACAGCGCTGGGGAGCAGTACTTC CASSLPRDSAGEQYF
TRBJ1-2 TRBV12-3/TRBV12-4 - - TGTGCCAGCACCCAGGGGAGCTATGGCTACACCTTC CASTQGSYGYTF
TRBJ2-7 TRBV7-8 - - TGTGCCAGCAGCCCCCCGCGGGTCGAGCAGTACTTC CASSPPRVEQYF
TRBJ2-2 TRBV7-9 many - TGTGCCAGCAGCCCCTACCCAGGGGTCGGGGAGCTGTTTTTT CASSPYPGVGELFF
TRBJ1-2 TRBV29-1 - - TGCAGCGTTGAAGAGGACAACCCACAAGCGCCCAGCGACTATGGCTACACCTTC CSVEEDNPQAPSDYGYTF
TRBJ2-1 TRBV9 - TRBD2 TGTGCCAGCAGCGTTTATCGGGAGGGCCTTGGTGAGCAGTTCTTC CASSVYREGLGEQFF
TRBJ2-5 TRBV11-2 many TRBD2 TGTGCCAGCAGCACGCGGACTAGCGGTAGACAAGAGACCCAGTACTTC CASSTRTSGRQETQYF
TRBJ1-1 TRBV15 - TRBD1 TGTGCCACCAGCAGTGACAGGGGGCAAACTGAAGCTTTCTTT CATSSDRGQTEAFF
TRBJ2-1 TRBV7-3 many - TGTGCCAGCAGCTTATTAGGAGCGAGCGAGCAGTTCTTC CASSLLGASEQFF
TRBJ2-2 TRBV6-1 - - TGTGCCAGCAGTCCTCAGAACACCGGGGAGCTGTTTTTT CASSPQNTGELFF
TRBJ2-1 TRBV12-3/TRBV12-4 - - TGTGCCAGCACCCCGGGGGCAGAGTCCAATGAGCAGTTCTTC CASTPGAESNEQFF
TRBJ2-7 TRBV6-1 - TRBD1 TGTGCCAGCAGCTGGGACAGGATGAATTCGGACGAGCAGTACTTC CASSWDRMNSDEQYF
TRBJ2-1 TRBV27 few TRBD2 TGTGCCAGCAGTCTGGGGACTAGCGGGGGGGGATACAATGAGCAGTTCTTC CASSLGTSGGGYNEQFF
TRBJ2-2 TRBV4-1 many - TGCGCCAGCAGCCAAGACCAACTAGCCCCCGGGGAGCTGTTTTTT CASSQDQLAPGELFF
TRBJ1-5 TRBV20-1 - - TGCAGTGGGAGTGGAGGGGACGGCAATCAGCCCCAGCATTTT CSGSGGDGNQPQHF
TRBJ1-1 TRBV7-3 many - TGTGCCAGCAGCCCTGGGGGGGGGTCCACTGAAGCTTTCTTT CASSPGGGSTEAFF
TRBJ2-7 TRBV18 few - TGTGCCAGCTCACCACTTCGGGACAACTCCTACGAGCAGTACTTC CASSPLRDNSYEQYF
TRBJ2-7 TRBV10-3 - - TGTGCCATCAGTTGGGACACCAATTTCTCCTACGAGCAGTACTTC CAISWDTNFSYEQYF
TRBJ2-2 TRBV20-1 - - TGCAGTGCTAGAGACCCGAACACCGGGGAGCTGTTTTTT CSARDPNTGELFF
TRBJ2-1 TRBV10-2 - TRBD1 TGCGCCAGCAGTGAGTCAGGGGGCTTCTACAATGAGCAGTTCTTC CASSESGGFYNEQFF
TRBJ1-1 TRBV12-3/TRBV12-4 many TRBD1 TGTGCCAGCAGTCCCGAGCAGGGGGGCACTGAAGCTTTCTTT CASSPEQGGTEAFF
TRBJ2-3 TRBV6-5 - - TGTGCCAGCAGTTATTTGAGGGGTCTGAGGGATACGCAGTATTTT CASSYLRGLRDTQYF
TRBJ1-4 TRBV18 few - TGTGCCAGCTCACCGGGAGAACAGGAAGGTGAAAAACTGTTTTTT CASSPGEQEGEKLFF
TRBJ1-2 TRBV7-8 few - TGTGCCAGCAGCTTAAAGGGACTGGGGAGGCGGGAAGGCTACACCTTC CASSLKGLGRREGYTF
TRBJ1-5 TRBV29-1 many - TGCAGCGTTGAAGATCCCGACAGTACAGGTCAGCCCCAGCATTTT CSVEDPDSTGQPQHF